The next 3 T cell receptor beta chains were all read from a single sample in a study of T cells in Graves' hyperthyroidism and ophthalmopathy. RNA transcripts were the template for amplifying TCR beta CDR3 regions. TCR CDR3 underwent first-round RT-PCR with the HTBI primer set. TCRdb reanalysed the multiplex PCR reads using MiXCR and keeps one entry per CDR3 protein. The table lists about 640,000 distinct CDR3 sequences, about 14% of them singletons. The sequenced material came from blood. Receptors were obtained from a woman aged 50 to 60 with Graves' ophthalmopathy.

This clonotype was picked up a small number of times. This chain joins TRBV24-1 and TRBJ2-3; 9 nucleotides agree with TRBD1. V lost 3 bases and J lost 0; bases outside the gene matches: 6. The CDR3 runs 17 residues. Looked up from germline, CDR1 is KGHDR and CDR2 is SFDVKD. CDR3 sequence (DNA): TGTGCCACCAGTGATGCCGGGACAGGGTTAAGCACAGATACGCAGTATTTT. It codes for CATSDAGTGLSTDTQYF.

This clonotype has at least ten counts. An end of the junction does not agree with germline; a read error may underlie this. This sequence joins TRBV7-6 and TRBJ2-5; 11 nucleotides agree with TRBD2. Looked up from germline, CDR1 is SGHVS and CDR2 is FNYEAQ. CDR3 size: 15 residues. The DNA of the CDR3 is TGTGCCAGCAGCATAGCGGGAGGGCAGGGAGAGACCCAGTACTTC. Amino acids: CASSIAGGQGETQYF.

CDR3 amino acids: CASSAVGGAGAKNIQYF. DNA for the CDR3: TGTGCCAGCAGCGCTGTTGGGGGGGCAGGGGCCAAAAACATTCAGTACTTC. This rearrangement joins TRBV9 to TRBJ2-4, with a weak D call TRBD2 (7 bases). CDR3 length: 17 residues. Germline CDR1 reads SGDLS; CDR2 reads YYNGEE. V lost 3 bases, J lost 1 base, and 17 bases lay in between.